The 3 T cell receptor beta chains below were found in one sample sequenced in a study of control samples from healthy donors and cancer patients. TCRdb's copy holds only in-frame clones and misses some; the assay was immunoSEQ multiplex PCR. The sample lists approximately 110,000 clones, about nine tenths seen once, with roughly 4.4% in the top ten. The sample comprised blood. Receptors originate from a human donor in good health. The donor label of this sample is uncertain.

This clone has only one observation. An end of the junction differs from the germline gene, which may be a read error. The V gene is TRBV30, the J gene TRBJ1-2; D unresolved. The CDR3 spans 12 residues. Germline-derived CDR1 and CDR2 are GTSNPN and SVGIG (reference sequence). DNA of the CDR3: TGTGCCTGGAGTGTATGGTTGGAATCATGGATCTTC. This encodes CAWSVWLESWIF.

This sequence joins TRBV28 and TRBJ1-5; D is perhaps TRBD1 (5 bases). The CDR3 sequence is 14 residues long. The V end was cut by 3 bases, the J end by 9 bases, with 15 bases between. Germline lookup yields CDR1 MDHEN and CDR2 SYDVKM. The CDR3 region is CASSLGVGERPQHF. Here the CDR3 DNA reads TGTGCCAGCAGTTTGGGGGTTGGGGAGCGGCCCCAGCATTTT.

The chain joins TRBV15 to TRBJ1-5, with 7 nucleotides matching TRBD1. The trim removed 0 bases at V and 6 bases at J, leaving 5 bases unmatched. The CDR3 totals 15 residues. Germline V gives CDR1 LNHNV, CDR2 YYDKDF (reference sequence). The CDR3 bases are TGTGCCACCAGCAGAGATCAAGGGGGCGGTCAGCCCCAGCATTTT. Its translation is CATSRDQGGGQPQHF. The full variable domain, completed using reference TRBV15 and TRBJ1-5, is DAMVIQNPRYQVTQFGKPVTLSCSQTLNHNVMYWYQQKSSQAPKLLFHYYDKDFNNEADTPDNFQSRRPNTSFCFLDIRSPGLGDTAMYLCATSRDQGGGQPQHFGDGTRLSIL.